This T cell receptor (beta chain) stems from a study of cytomegalovirus exposure and HLA in healthy donors. Whole-study results and caveats: The study recorded 150 to 200 TCR beta chains that were cytomegalovirus-associated. In an earlier analysis, most TCR beta V segments were productive about 87% or about 30% of the time. In a later analysis, TCR association rates varied by HLA locus: DRB1 most, HLA-C fewest. Later analysis identified 16,951 TCR beta sequences associated with HLA alleles, using a false discovery rate threshold of 0.05.

The PCR had 60 Vbeta and 13 Jbeta primers. The data were produced by immunoSEQ multiplex PCR, yet TCRdb's version contains in-frame clones alone and is incomplete. The sample contains about 110,000 clones, roughly 82% of which appear only once. Note on this clone: Its antigen is currently unknown.

The CDR3 has 15 amino acids. Germline CDR1 and CDR2: SGHRS and YFSETQ. The V segment lost 4 bases and the J segment 4 bases; nucleotides outside the gene matches: 7. This TCR was recovered from a man younger than 45 in good health and CMV-seropositive. The chain is built from TRBV5-1 and TRBJ2-2; 7 bases agree with TRBD2. Sequencing was carried out using PBMCs. CDR3 loop: CASSQVGRPTGELFF. The CDR3 DNA follows: TGCGCCAGCAGCCAGGTCGGGAGGCCCACCGGGGAGCTGTTTTTT.